These 23 T cell receptor beta chains share one sample of origin, sequenced in a study of identical twins. Via MiXCR, TCRdb re-called the 5' RACE reads, giving one row per CDR3 protein. The sample lists 450,000 or so distinct CDR3 sequences; about 18% were seen once. The sample consisted of naive T cells sorted from blood. These receptors were collected from a man in his fifties or sixties in good health.

This chain links TRBV21-1 with TRBJ2-5. TRBV21-1 is a recognized pseudogene. This CDR3 is 10 amino acids long. This CDR3 is CASNRETQYF. For the CDR3, the DNA is TGTGCCAGCAACCGTGAGACCCAGTACTTC.

The rearrangement links TRBV29-1 to TRBJ2-7; possibly TRBD1 for D (5 bases). V dropped 6 bases and J dropped 2 bases, with 14 bases sitting between them. CDR1 SQVTM and CDR2 ANQGSEA come from the germline V gene. CDR3 length equals 13 residues. CDR3 region: CSVRTGATYEQYF. CDR3 nucleotides: TGCAGCGTCCGCACTGGGGCGACCTACGAGCAGTACTTC.

Comments on this clonotype: At one end the junction does not follow the germline gene, possibly because of a read error. The rearrangement uses TRBV2 and TRBJ2-3, with 8 bases aligning to TRBD1. The CDR3 totals 12 residues. Germline loops: CDR1 SNHLY, CDR2 FYNNEI. CDR3 amino acids: CASREDRGTQYF. In DNA, the CDR3 is TGTGCCAGCAGGGAAGACAGGGGTACGCAGTATTTT. Supplemented by reference TRBV2 and TRBJ2-3, the full variable domain reads EPEVTQTPSHQVTQMGQEVILRCVPISNHLYFYWYRQILGQKVEFLVSFYNNEISEKSEIFDDQFSVERPDGSNFTLKIRSTKLEDSAMYFCASREDRGTQYFGPGTRLTVL.

CDR3 DNA: TGCAGCGTTTACCCCACTAGCAATGAGCAGTTCTTC. The encoded protein is CSVYPTSNEQFF. The chain recombines TRBV29-1 with TRBJ2-1; TRBD2 might be the D (5 bases). The length of the CDR3 is 12 residues. Trimming removed 5 bases at V and 6 bases at J, with 11 bases between. Germline V CDR1 and CDR2: SQVTM, ANQGSEA.

There are many counts of this clonotype. The rearrangement links TRBV12-3 or TRBV12-4 to TRBJ2-7; D is perhaps TRBD2 (6 bases). The CDR3 is 12 amino acids. Trimming stripped 7 bases from V and 2 bases from J, with 9 bases between. For the CDR3, the DNA is TGTGCCAGCACCTGGGGGGCCTACGAGCAGTACTTC. Translation gives CASTWGAYEQYF.

This clonotype occurred many times. The CDR3 sequence: CASSSFSGSAYNEQFF. CDR3 sequence (DNA): TGTGCCAGCAGCTCCTTTAGCGGGAGTGCGTACAATGAGCAGTTCTTC. This rearrangement joins TRBV3-1 to TRBJ2-1; 9 bases are shared with TRBD2. The trim removed 5 bases at V and 4 bases at J, leaving 9 bases unmatched. The CDR3 runs 16 residues. Germline CDR1 is LGHDT and CDR2 is YNNKEL (reference sequence).

This clonotype was found many times. The V call is TRBV12-3 or TRBV12-4, the J call TRBJ2-7, with D possibly being TRBD1 or TRBD2 (6 bases each). This CDR3 is built from 15 residues. V was trimmed by 5 bases and J by 3 bases, leaving 17 bases between them. The CDR3 DNA is TGTGCCAGCAGTCTTCGGGGGCCTGCGATCTACGAGCAGTACTTC. It translates to CASSLRGPAIYEQYF.

The chain combines TRBV5-1 with TRBJ1-6; D not certain. The germline gives CDR1 SGHRS, CDR2 YFSETQ. V lost 4 bases, J lost 0 bases, and 8 bases lay in between. The CDR3 is made up of 15 amino acids. The CDR3: CASSDLSSYNSPLHF. The CDR3 DNA sequence: TGCGCCAGCAGCGACCTGAGCTCCTATAATTCACCCCTCCACTTT.

The chain carries TRBV11-1 and TRBJ2-6; D call uncertain. The germline V gene has CDR1 SGHAT and CDR2 FQDESV (reference sequence). The CDR3 is made up of 18 amino acids. The V end was cut by 1 base, the J end by 0 bases, with 13 bases between. The CDR3 coding sequence is TGTGCCAGCAGCTTAGTTAGGGCCTTGATCTCTGGGGCCAACGTCCTGACTTTC. Translation gives CASSLVRALISGANVLTF.

The rearrangement joins TRBV13 to TRBJ2-3, with 8 bases aligning to TRBD1. J lost 4 bases, V lost 5 bases, and 11 bases had no gene match. The germline gives CDR1 PRHDT, CDR2 FYEKMQ (reference sequence). The CDR3 consists of 16 residues. The CDR3 DNA is TGTGCCAGCAGCCCAGGACAGGGTGTGTCTTCAGATACGCAGTATTTT. Its protein is CASSPGQGVSSDTQYF.

In this sample, this clonotype turned up once. This chain connects TRBV5-6 to TRBJ2-4; 11 bases fit TRBD1. Germline CDR1 is SGHDT and CDR2 is YYEEEE. Trimming removed 4 bases from V and 8 bases from J; junction bases left unmatched: 2. This CDR3 comprises 13 residues. As DNA, the CDR3 is TGTGCCAGCAGCGGGGGACAGGGGGACATTCAGTACTTC. Translation gives CASSGGQGDIQYF. The variable domain in full, with the rest retrieved from reference TRBV5-6 and TRBJ2-4, is DAGVTQSPTHLIKTRGQQVTLRCSPKSGHDTVSWYQQALGQGPQFIFQYYEEEERQRGNFPDRFSGHQFPNYSSELNVNALLLGDSALYLCASSGGQGDIQYFGAGTRLSVL.

The chain couples TRBV29-1 to TRBJ2-5, with unresolved D. Germline V gene sequence: CDR1 SQVTM, CDR2 ANQGSEA. The CDR3 covers 12 residues. V lost 6 bases and J 6 bases, leaving 14 bases between the germline ends. The CDR3 sequence is CSVPTLVKTQYF. The DNA for the CDR3 is TGCAGCGTCCCTACCCTTGTGAAGACCCAGTACTTC.

This clonotype was seen repeatedly, ten times or more. The chain uses TRBV10-3 and TRBJ2-1, with D maybe TRBD2 (6 bases). Germline V CDR1 and CDR2: ENHRY, SYGVKD. CDR3 length: 13 amino acids. The V end was cut by 6 bases, the J end by 4 bases, with 10 bases between. The CDR3 reads CAISGGLYNEQFF. The CDR3 DNA reads as TGTGCCATCAGCGGGGGACTTTACAATGAGCAGTTCTTC.

This clonotype was observed many times. The chain carries TRBV6-2 or TRBV6-3 and TRBJ2-7, with D tentatively TRBD1 (7 bases). This CDR3 has 15 amino acids. V was clipped by 6 bases and J by 2 bases, with 17 bases between them. Looked up from germline, CDR1 is MNHEY and CDR2 is SVGEGT. In nucleotides, the CDR3 is TGTGCCAGCAGCCACAACGGAGGGGGCACCTACGAGCAGTACTTC. This sequence encodes CASSHNGGGTYEQYF.

This clonotype was seen a handful of times. CDR3 nucleotide sequence: TGCGCCAGCAGCTTGGCCGGGAAAGACTCCTACAATGAGCAGTTCTTC. The encoded protein is CASSLAGKDSYNEQFF. This chain links TRBV5-1 with TRBJ2-1, with a tentative D call TRBD2 (5 bases). V was trimmed by 0 bases and J by 0 bases, leaving 10 bases between them. The V gene's germline CDR1 is SGHRS and CDR2 YFSETQ. CDR3 length: 16 amino acids.

The DNA of the CDR3 is TGCAGTGCCCGGGCAGGGGATCTCACTGAAGCTTTCTTT. Its protein product is CSARAGDLTEAFF. This chain connects TRBV20-1 to TRBJ1-1; a weak D match, TRBD1 (6 bases). Germline CDR1 and CDR2: DFQATT and SNEGSKA (reference sequence). CDR3 length: 13 residues. V dropped 6 bases and J dropped 4 bases, with 15 bases sitting between them.

This sequence joins TRBV20-1 and TRBJ1-1, with D tentatively TRBD1 (6 bases). V was clipped by 3 bases and J by 5 bases, with 25 bases between them. Germline assignment: CDR1 DFQATT and CDR2 SNEGSKA (reference sequence). This CDR3 has 17 residues. In DNA, the CDR3 is TGCAGTGCTAGGGGCACAGGGACTATCTCAATGTGGACTGAAGCTTTCTTT. It specifies CSARGTGTISMWTEAFF.

The V gene is TRBV6-1, the J gene TRBJ1-1; perhaps TRBD1 as D (5 bases). V shed 6 bases and J shed 9 bases, with 17 bases lying between them. In germline, CDR1 is MNHNS, CDR2 SASEGT. The CDR3 contains 13 residues. The CDR3 coding sequence is TGTGCCAGCAGGTGCGGGGGGTGTTCTAAAGCTTTCTTT. It specifies CASRCGGCSKAFF.

This clonotype was seen only a few times. The chain has TRBV6-2 or TRBV6-3 and TRBJ2-7; D unclear. This CDR3 has 13 amino acids. From germline, CDR1 is MNHEY and CDR2 SVGEGT. V lost 4 bases and J lost 3, with 10 bases in between. The CDR3 DNA reads TGTGCCAGCAGTTTGGCCAGCGTCTACGAGCAGTACTTC. Translation gives CASSLASVYEQYF.

The J gene is TRBJ2-5, the V gene TRBV12-3 or TRBV12-4; D not certain. CDR3 size: 14 residues. V was cut by 4 bases and J by 7 bases, with 16 bases left in between. The CDR3 sequence is CASSSPGFWLTQYF. The CDR3 coding sequence is TGTGCCAGCAGTTCCCCCGGGTTTTGGTTGACCCAGTACTTC.

This clonotype was recorded a few times. The V and J genes are TRBV3-1 and TRBJ2-1, with 15 bases fitting TRBD2. Trimming cost V 4 bases and J 12 bases; bases outside gene matches: 10. The CDR3 sequence is 16 residues long. Germline assignment: CDR1 LGHDT and CDR2 YNNKEL (reference sequence). CDR3 bases: TGTGCCAGCAGCCCTTCTGGACTAGCGGGGGGGGACGGGCAGTTCTTC. It yields the protein CASSPSGLAGGDGQFF.

The V and J genes are TRBV9 and TRBJ2-5; D ambiguous. This CDR3 has 15 amino acids. V was clipped by 0 bases and J by 5 bases, with 14 bases between them. From germline, CDR1 is SGDLS and CDR2 YYNGEE. CDR3 amino acids: CASSVDPEPRETQYF. The CDR3 nucleotides read TGTGCCAGCAGCGTAGATCCAGAACCTCGGGAGACCCAGTACTTC.

This chain uses TRBV11-2 with TRBJ2-5; 8 bases fit TRBD1. The ends lost 4 bases at V and 4 bases at J; junction bases unmatched: 17. The germline V gene has CDR1 SGHAT and CDR2 FQNNGV. The CDR3 consists of 18 residues. The CDR3 nucleotides read TGTGCCAGCAGCTCACCTTCCGGCGGACAGGGATGGGCAGAGACCCAGTACTTC. Residues: CASSSPSGGQGWAETQYF.